Following are 8 T cell receptor beta chains from one sample sequenced in a study of cytomegalovirus exposure and HLA in healthy donors. Assay used: immunoSEQ multiplex PCR; TCRdb lists only in-frame clones, some missing. Of roughly 70,000 clones listed, roughly 80% are singletons. The sample was PBMCs. The receptors were sampled from a man between 25 and 39 years old in good health and CMV-seronegative.

The CDR3 bases are TGTGCCAGCAACCCGGGGGGGCAAGTTACGCAGTATTTT. This codes for CASNPGGQVTQYF. The chain uses TRBV28 and TRBJ2-3; 8 bases fit TRBD2. The trim removed 7 bases at V and 8 bases at J, leaving 8 bases unmatched. The V gene's germline CDR1 is MDHEN and CDR2 SYDVKM. The CDR3 sequence is 13 residues long. Full variable domain (rest looked up from reference TRBV28 and TRBJ2-3): DVKVTQSSRYLVKRTGEKVFLECVQDMDHENMFWYRQDPGLGLRLIYFSYDVKMKEKGDIPEGYSVSREKKERFSLILESASTNQTSMYLCASNPGGQVTQYFGPGTRLTVL.

The chain carries TRBV7-2 and TRBJ1-2; weak D call: TRBD1 (6 bases). Deletions cut 5 bases from V and 9 bases from J, with 13 bases between. Germline CDR1 and CDR2: SGHTA and FQGNSA. The CDR3 is 12 residues long. CDR3 residues: CASSRRDNRYTF. In DNA, the CDR3 is TGTGCCAGCAGCCGAAGGGACAATCGCTACACCTTC. The whole variable domain, remainder taken from reference TRBV7-2 and TRBJ1-2, is GAGVSQSPSNKVTEKGKDVELRCDPISGHTALYWYRQSLGQGLEFLIYFQGNSAPDKSGLPSDRFSAERTGGSVSTLTIQRTQQEDSAVYLCASSRRDNRYTFGSGTRLTVV.

The chain couples TRBV20-1 to TRBJ2-7; perhaps TRBD1 as D (6 bases). Germline-derived CDR1 and CDR2 are DFQATT and SNEGSKA (reference sequence). The CDR3 runs 11 residues. V lost 2 bases and J lost 5, with 7 bases in between. This chain's CDR3 is CSARRDNEQYF. CDR3 nucleotides: TGCAGTGCTAGACGGGACAACGAGCAGTACTTC.

V and J are TRBV5-4 and TRBJ1-2, with TRBD1 as a possible D gene (5 bases). From germline, CDR1 is SGHNT and CDR2 YYREEE (reference sequence). Trimming took off 1 base at V and 2 bases at J, with 15 bases between the two ends. CDR3 length: 16 amino acids. CDR3 DNA: TGTGCCAGCAGCTTGATTATGTGGGGGGAAAACTATGGCTACACCTTC. Translating it yields CASSLIMWGENYGYTF. The complete variable domain, with remaining parts taken from reference TRBV5-4 and TRBJ1-2, reads ETGVTQSPTHLIKTRGQQVTLRCSSQSGHNTVSWYQQALGQGPQFIFQYYREEENGRGNFPPRFSGLQFPNYSSELNVNALELDDSALYLCASSLIMWGENYGYTFGSGTRLTVV.

The chain employs TRBV4-1 and TRBJ2-3; D remains ambiguous. Trimming left V 4 bases short and J 6 bases short, with 14 bases between. The CDR3 is 14 amino acids. In germline, CDR1 is MGHRA, CDR2 YSYEKL. CDR3 in DNA: TGCGCCAGCAGCCCGGAGATGTCCCGGGATACGCAGTATTTT. Translating it yields CASSPEMSRDTQYF.

Turning to this clone: An end of the junction does not agree with germline; a read error may underlie this. The gene calls are TRBV5-1 and TRBJ2-7; D is possibly TRBD1 (6 bases). This CDR3 is built from 16 residues. Germline V gives CDR1 SGHRS, CDR2 YFSETQ. CDR3 in DNA: TGCGCCAGCAGGTTGGGTTTTACAGGGCGCCCCTACGAGCAGTACTTC. Amino acids: CASRLGFTGRPYEQYF.

J is TRBJ1-5 and V is TRBV23-1, with 7 bases identical to TRBD1. TRBV23-1 is placed among ORFs of uncertain function. There are 15 residues in the CDR3. Unmatched junction bases numbered 13, after V lost 2 bases and J lost 12 bases. CDR3 loop: CASSQRRDSYNHQHF. CDR3 DNA: TGCGCCAGCAGTCAACGCAGGGACAGCTATAACCACCAGCATTTT.

This chain uses TRBV7-3 with TRBJ2-2; TRBD2 agrees at 7 bases. This CDR3 comprises 13 residues. V shed 7 bases and J 8 bases; nucleotides not matched to a gene: 7. Germline assignment: CDR1 SGHTA and CDR2 FQGTGA. CDR3 region: CASMGQRGGELFF. In DNA, the CDR3 is TGTGCCAGCATGGGCCAGCGGGGAGGGGAGCTGTTTTTT.